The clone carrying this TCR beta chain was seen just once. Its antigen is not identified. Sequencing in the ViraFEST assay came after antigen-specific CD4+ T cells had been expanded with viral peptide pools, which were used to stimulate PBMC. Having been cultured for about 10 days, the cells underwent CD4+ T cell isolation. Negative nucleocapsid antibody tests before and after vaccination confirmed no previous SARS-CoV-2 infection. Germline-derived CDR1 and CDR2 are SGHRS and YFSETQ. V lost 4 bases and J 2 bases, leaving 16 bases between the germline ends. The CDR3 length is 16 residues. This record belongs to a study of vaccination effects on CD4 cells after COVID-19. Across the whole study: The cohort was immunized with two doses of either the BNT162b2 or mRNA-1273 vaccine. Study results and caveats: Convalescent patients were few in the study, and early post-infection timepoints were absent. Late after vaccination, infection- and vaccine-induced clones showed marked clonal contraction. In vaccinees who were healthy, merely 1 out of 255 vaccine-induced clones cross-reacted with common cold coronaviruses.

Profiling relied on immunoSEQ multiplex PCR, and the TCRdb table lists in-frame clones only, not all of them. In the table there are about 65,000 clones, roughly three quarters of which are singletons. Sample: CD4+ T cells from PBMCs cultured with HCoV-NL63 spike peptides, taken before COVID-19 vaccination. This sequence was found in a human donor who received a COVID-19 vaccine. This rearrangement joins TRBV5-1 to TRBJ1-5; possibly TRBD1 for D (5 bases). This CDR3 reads CASSPTAGAGNQPQHF. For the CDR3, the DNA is TGCGCCAGCAGCCCCACGGCCGGGGCCGGCAATCAGCCCCAGCATTTT.